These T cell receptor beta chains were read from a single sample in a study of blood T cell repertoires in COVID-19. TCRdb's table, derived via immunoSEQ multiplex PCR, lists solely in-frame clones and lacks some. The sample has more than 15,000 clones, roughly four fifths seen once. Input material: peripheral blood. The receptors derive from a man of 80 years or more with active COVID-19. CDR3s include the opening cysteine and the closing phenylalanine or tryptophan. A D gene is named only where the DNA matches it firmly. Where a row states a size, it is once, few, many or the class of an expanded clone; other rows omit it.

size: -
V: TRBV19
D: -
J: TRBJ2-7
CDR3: CASSIDRGEQYF
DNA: TGTGCCAGTAGTATAGACAGGGGCGAGCAGTACTTC

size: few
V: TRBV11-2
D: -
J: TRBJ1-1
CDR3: CASSRTVENTEAFF
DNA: TGTGCCAGCAGCCGGACAGTGGAGAACACTGAAGCTTTCTTT

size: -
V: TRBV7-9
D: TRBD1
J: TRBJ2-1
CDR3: CASSLGQGVSSYNEQFF
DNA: TGTGCCAGCAGCCTGGGACAGGGGGTAAGCTCCTACAATGAGCAGTTCTTC

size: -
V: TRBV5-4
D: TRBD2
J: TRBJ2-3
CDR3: CASSLDGRAGDTQYF
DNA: TGTGCCAGCAGCTTGGACGGGAGGGCCGGAGATACGCAGTATTTT

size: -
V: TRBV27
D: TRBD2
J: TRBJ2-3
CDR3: CASTDVGGGTDTQYF
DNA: TGTGCCAGTACTGATGTGGGGGGAGGGACAGATACGCAGTATTTT

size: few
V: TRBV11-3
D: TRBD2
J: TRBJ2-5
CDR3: CASSTSGVSGSPQYF
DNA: TGTGCCAGCAGCACAAGCGGTGTTAGCGGGAGTCCCCAGTACTTC

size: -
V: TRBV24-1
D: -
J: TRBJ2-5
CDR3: CATSEPGEETQYF
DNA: TGTGCCACCAGTGAGCCAGGGGAAGAGACCCAGTACTTC

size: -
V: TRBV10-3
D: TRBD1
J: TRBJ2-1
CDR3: CAITGESYNEQFF
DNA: TGTGCCATAACAGGGGAATCCTACAATGAGCAGTTCTTC

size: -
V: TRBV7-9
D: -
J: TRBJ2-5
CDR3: CASSYSPGGDETQYF
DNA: TGTGCCAGCAGTTACAGTCCCGGGGGTGACGAGACCCAGTACTTC

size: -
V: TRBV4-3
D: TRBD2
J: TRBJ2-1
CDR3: CASSQNVAGGGLRSEQFF
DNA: TGCGCCAGCAGCCAAAATGTAGCGGGAGGGGGGCTTAGGAGTGAGCAGTTCTTC

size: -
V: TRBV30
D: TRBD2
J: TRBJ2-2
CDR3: CACPGLAGDTGELFF
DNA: TGTGCCTGCCCGGGACTAGCGGGAGACACCGGGGAGCTGTTTTTT

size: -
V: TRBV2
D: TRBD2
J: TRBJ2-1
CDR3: CASSEATSGSYNEQFF
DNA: TGTGCCAGCAGTGAAGCGACTAGCGGTTCCTACAATGAGCAGTTCTTC

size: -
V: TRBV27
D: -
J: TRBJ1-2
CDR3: CASSFGGGRGYTF
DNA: TGTGCCAGCAGTTTTGGGGGAGGAAGGGGCTACACCTTC

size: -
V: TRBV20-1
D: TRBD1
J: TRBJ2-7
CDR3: CSASDRGEEQYF
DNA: TGCAGTGCTAGTGACAGGGGGGAGGAGCAGTACTTC

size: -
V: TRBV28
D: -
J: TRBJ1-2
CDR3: CASIAGEYGYTF
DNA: TGTGCCAGCATCGCAGGGGAGTATGGCTACACCTTC

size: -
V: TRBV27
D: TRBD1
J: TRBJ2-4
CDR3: CASSFKGATIQYF
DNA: TGTGCCAGCAGTTTTAAGGGGGCGACCATTCAGTACTTC

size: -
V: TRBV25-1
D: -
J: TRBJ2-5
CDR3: CASSESPGIETQYF
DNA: TGTGCCAGCAGTGAATCCCCAGGGATAGAGACCCAGTACTTC

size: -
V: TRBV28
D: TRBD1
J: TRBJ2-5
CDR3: CASSSIRDSPRETQYF
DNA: TGTGCCAGCAGTTCGATTCGGGACAGCCCAAGAGAGACCCAGTACTTC

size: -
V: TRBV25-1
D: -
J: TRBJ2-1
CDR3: CASSDPGGAYNEQFF
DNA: TGTGCCAGCAGTGACCCCGGCGGGGCCTACAATGAGCAGTTCTTC

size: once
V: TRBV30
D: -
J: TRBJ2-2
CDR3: CACHPDGVGTGELFF
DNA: TGTGCCTGCCACCCTGACGGGGTCGGCACCGGGGAGCTGTTTTTT

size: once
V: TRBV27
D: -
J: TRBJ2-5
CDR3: CASRTSREETQYF
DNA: TGTGCCAGCAGGACCTCTAGAGAGGAGACCCAGTACTTC

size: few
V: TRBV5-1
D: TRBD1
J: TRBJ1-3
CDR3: CASSLTVQGWDPGNTIYF
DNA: TGCGCCAGCAGCTTGACTGTACAGGGGTGGGATCCTGGAAACACCATATATTTT

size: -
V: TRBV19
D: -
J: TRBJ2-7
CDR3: CASSIGSGNYEQYF
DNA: TGTGCCAGTAGTATAGGTAGCGGCAACTACGAGCAGTACTTC

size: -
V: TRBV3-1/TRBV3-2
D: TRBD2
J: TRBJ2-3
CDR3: CASSQAASGDGTDTQYF
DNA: TGTGCCAGCAGCCAAGCGGCTAGCGGAGACGGTACAGATACGCAGTATTTT

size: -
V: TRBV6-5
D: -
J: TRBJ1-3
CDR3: CASRGAGLTGNTIYF
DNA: TGTGCCAGCAGAGGGGCAGGATTAACTGGAAACACCATATATTTT

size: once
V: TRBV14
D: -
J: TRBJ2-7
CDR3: CASSLSTQRQRYYEQYF
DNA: TGTGCCAGCAGCCTAAGTACACAGAGACAGCGATACTACGAGCAGTACTTC

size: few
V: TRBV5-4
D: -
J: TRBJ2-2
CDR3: CASSERGGAGELFF
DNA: TGTGCCAGCAGCGAACGGGGCGGGGCCGGGGAGCTGTTTTTT

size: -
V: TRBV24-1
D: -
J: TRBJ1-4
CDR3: CATSDPRDSNEKLFF
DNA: TGTGCCACCAGTGATCCCCGGGACTCTAATGAAAAACTGTTTTTT

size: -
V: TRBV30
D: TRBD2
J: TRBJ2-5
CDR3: CAWSLLAGGPGKTQYF
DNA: TGTGCCTGGAGCCTGCTAGCGGGAGGGCCGGGGAAGACCCAGTACTTC

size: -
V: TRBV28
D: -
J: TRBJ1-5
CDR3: CASSLLQSNQPQHF
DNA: TGTGCCAGCAGTTTACTACAGAGCAATCAGCCCCAGCATTTT

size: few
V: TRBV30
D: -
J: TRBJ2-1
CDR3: CAWSAGTGDEQFF
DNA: TGTGCCTGGAGTGCGGGAACGGGCGATGAGCAGTTCTTC

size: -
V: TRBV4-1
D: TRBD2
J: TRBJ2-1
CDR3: CASSQDSSGTYNEQFF
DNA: TGCGCCAGCAGCCAAGATTCTAGCGGGACCTACAATGAGCAGTTCTTC

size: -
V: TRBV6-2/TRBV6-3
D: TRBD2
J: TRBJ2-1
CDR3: CASSYSSGSGFSYNEQFF
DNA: TGTGCCAGCAGTTACTCGAGTGGTAGCGGGTTCTCCTACAATGAGCAGTTCTTC

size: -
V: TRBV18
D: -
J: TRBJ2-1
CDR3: CASSQETPAEQFF
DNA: TGTGCCAGCTCACAAGAGACTCCGGCTGAGCAGTTCTTC

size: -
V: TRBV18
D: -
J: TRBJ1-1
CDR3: CASSPLAENTEAFF
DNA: TGTGCCAGCTCACCACTCGCGGAGAACACTGAAGCTTTCTTT

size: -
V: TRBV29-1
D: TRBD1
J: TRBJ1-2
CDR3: CSVDSAGGHGYTF
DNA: TGCAGCGTTGATAGCGCAGGGGGCCATGGCTACACCTTC

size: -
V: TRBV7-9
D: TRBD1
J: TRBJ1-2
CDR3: CASSSGQGYYGYTF
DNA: TGTGCCAGCAGCTCGGGACAGGGCTACTATGGCTACACCTTC

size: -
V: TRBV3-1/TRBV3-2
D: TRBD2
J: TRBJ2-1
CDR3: CASSRSRGRTSGRAWNEQFF
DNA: TGTGCCAGCAGCCGATCAAGGGGGAGGACTAGCGGGAGGGCGTGGAATGAGCAGTTCTTC

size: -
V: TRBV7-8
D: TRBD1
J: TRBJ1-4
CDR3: CASSPGDSSNEKLFF
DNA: TGTGCCAGCAGCCCAGGGGACAGCTCTAATGAAAAACTGTTTTTT

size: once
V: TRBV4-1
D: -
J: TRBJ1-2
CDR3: CASSRQGRGYTF
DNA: TGCGCCAGCAGCCGCCAGGGGAGAGGCTACACCTTC